This TCR beta chain was recovered during a study of shared T cell receptors in the human thymus. CDR1 and CDR2 (germline): SGHVT, SQSDAQ. The CDR3 contains 15 residues. V was clipped by 6 bases and J by 2 bases; unmatched bases: 4. Using immunoSEQ multiplex PCR, the repertoire was profiled, and TCRdb retains in-frame clones only, with some absent. The sample has some 400,000 clones, 95% seen once. The rearrangement links TRBV7-4 to TRBJ2-1; 10 nucleotides match TRBD1. The TCR was taken from a human donor. Material for sequencing was thymocytes. The CDR3 coding sequence is TGTGCCAGCAGGAGCGGGACAGGGGCCTACAATGAGCAGTTCTTC. This sequence encodes CASRSGTGAYNEQFF.